The present entry profiles one T cell receptor (beta chain) with its context. The CDR3 loop spans 16 amino acids. The germline V gene has CDR1 MNHEY and CDR2 SVGAGI. V dropped 4 bases and J dropped 0 bases, with 10 bases sitting between them. How the authors handled the data: Nucleated cell counts were estimated from reference gene primer amplification. The repertoire was sequenced with immunoSEQ multiplex PCR; TCRdb's copy has only in-frame clones and lacks some. V and J calls and clone size are those listed in that table; D and trimming were worked out from the DNA. The sample has 100,000 to 150,000 clones; nearly 90% are singletons. The sample is drawn from a study of blood T cell repertoires in COVID-19. Study information: Whether acute or convalescent, the COVID-19 samples came from the United States, Italy and Spain.

The chain uses TRBV6-5 and TRBJ2-6; D is perhaps TRBD1 (6 bases). The specimen was peripheral blood. The receptor's source is a woman aged 80 or over with acute or convalescent COVID-19. The CDR3 reads CASSFGTSSGANVLTF. CDR3 sequence (DNA): TGTGCCAGCAGTTTTGGGACAAGCTCTGGGGCCAACGTCCTGACTTTC.